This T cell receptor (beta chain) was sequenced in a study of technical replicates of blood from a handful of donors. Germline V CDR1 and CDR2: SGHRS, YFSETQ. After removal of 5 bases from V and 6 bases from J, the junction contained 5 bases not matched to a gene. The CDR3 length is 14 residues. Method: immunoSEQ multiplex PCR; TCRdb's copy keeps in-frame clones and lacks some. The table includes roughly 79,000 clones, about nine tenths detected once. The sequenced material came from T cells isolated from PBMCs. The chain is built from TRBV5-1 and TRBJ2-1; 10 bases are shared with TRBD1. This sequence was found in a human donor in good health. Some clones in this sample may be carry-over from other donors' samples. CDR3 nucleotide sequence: TGCGCCAGCAGTCTAGACAGGGGGCCCAATGAGCAGTTCTTC. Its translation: CASSLDRGPNEQFF.